This TCR beta chain comes out of a study of blood T cell repertoires in COVID-19. CDR3 length: 12 amino acids. CDR1 is SGHDN, CDR2 FVKESK, per germline. Trimming cost V 3 bases and J 8 bases, with 5 bases left between them. Original methodology: The assay estimated nucleated cells by amplifying reference gene primers. Sequenced by immunoSEQ multiplex PCR; TCRdb stores in-frame clones only, minus some. D and trimming come from the DNA, and the V and J calls and clone size come from that table. The repertoire includes a few hundred thousand clones, roughly 85% of them detected once, and 7.2% sits in the top ten.

This sequence joins TRBV14 and TRBJ1-6; no definite D call. The specimen was peripheral blood. This clonotype originated in a human donor in a cohort sampled during active COVID-19. The CDR3 nucleotides are TGTGCCAGCAGCCAGCAGTATTCACCCCTCCACTTT. Translating it yields CASSQQYSPLHF.